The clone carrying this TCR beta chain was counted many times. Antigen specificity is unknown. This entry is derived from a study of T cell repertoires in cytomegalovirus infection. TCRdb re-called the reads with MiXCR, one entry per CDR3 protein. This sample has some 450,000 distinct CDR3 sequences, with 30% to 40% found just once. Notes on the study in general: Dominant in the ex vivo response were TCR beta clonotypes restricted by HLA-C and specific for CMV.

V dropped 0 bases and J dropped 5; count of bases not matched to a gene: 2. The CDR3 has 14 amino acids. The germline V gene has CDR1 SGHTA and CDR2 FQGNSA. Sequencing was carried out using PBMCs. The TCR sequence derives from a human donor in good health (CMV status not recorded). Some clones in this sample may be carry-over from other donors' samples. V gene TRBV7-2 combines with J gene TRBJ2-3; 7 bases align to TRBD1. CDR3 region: CASSLAGGIDTQYF. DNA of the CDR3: TGTGCCAGCAGCTTAGCAGGGGGCATAGATACGCAGTATTTT.